The 21 T cell receptor beta chains listed next were all sequenced from one sample in a study of T cells in Graves' hyperthyroidism and ophthalmopathy. TCR beta CDR3 regions were amplified from RNA transcripts. Researchers ran a first-round RT-PCR on the TCR CDR3 using the HTBI primer set. Using its own MiXCR run on the multiplex PCR reads, TCRdb lists one record per CDR3 protein. The repertoire holds around 800,000 distinct CDR3 sequences, with over 35% as singletons. Sequencing was carried out using blood. These receptors came from a man younger than 30 with Graves' hyperthyroidism.

This clonotype came up once. A read error may be the cause here, since a much bigger clone is one base away. The gene calls are TRBV29-1 and TRBJ2-7; 9 bases fit TRBD2. The CDR3 runs 13 residues. The germline V gene has CDR1 SQVTM and CDR2 ANQGSEA. The CDR3 is CSVGLAASSEQYF. The CDR3 coding sequence is TGCAGCGTTGGACTAGCGGCCTCCTCCGAGCAGTACTTC.

Many counts were recorded for this clonotype. This rearrangement joins TRBV29-1 to TRBJ2-7; TRBD2 aligns across 10 bases. The germline V gene has CDR1 SQVTM and CDR2 ANQGSEA. The CDR3 is 14 residues long. With 2 bases clipped from V and 3 bases from J, the junction kept 4 bases outside the gene matches. The CDR3 loop reads CSVERLAGDYEQYF. In DNA, the CDR3 is TGCAGCGTTGAACGTCTAGCGGGAGACTACGAGCAGTACTTC.

Concerning this clonotype itself: This clone may be a read error of a much larger clone one base away. The V gene is TRBV19, the J gene TRBJ1-4; 9 nucleotides line up with TRBD1. Unmatched junction bases numbered 10, after V lost 5 bases and J lost 9 bases. The CDR3 consists of 15 residues. Germline CDR1 is LNHDA and CDR2 is SQIVND (reference sequence). CDR3 sequence (DNA): TGTGCCAGTAGTGTGAACGGACAGGGGCGGAAAAAACTGTTTTTT. This gives the protein CASSVNGQGRKKLFF.

The J gene is TRBJ2-7, the V gene TRBV29-1; 10 bases match TRBD2. Germline V gene sequence: CDR1 SQVTM, CDR2 ANQGSEA. J was trimmed by 3 bases and V by 1 base; bases with no gene match: 6. The CDR3 has 15 amino acids. CDR3 sequence reads: CSVEGSPSGSYEQYF. The CDR3 bases are TGCAGCGTTGAAGGGTCGCCTAGCGGGAGCTACGAGCAGTACTTC.

This clonotype was counted at least ten times. The chain recombines TRBV2 with TRBJ2-7; 7 bases fit TRBD1. The germline CDR1 and CDR2 sequences are SNHLY and FYNNEI. The CDR3 has 12 amino acids. The trim removed 7 bases at V and 6 bases at J, leaving 6 bases unmatched. In DNA, the CDR3 is TGTGCCAGCACTATCGCAGGGGGCGAGCAGTACTTC. Protein product: CASTIAGGEQYF.

This clonotype showed up just a few times. V usage is TRBV12-3 or TRBV12-4 and J usage is TRBJ2-7, with 12 bases matching TRBD2. The CDR3 has 16 residues. V was pared by 1 base and J by 0 bases, with 1 base of the junction left unmatched. The CDR3 spells CASSLVTSGSSYEQYF. The CDR3 DNA is TGTGCCAGCAGTTTAGTGACTAGCGGGAGCTCCTACGAGCAGTACTTC.

In this sample, this clonotype turned up a few times. The chain employs TRBV7-6 and TRBJ2-5, with D perhaps matching TRBD2 (6 bases). The CDR3 extends over 15 amino acids. The germline V gene has CDR1 SGHVS and CDR2 FNYEAQ. V lost 6 bases to trimming and J lost 3 bases, with 17 bases between them. CDR3 residues: CASSYGAGSEETQYF. CDR3 in DNA: TGTGCCAGCAGTTACGGGGCGGGGAGTGAAGAGACCCAGTACTTC. Full variable domain (outside the CDR3, taken from reference TRBV7-6 and TRBJ2-5): GAGVSQSPRYKVTKRGQDVALRCDPISGHVSLYWYRQALGQGPEFLTYFNYEAQQDKSGLPNDRFSAERPEGSISTLTIQRTEQRDSAMYRCASSYGAGSEETQYFGPGTRLLVL.

This clonotype has more than one count but fewer than ten. The chain combines TRBV7-2 with TRBJ2-7, with 9 positions matching TRBD2. Germline V gives CDR1 SGHTA, CDR2 FQGNSA. The junction had 8 bases not matched to a gene; V was cut back by 5 bases and J by 6 bases. CDR3 length: 14 residues. For the CDR3, the DNA is TGTGCCAGCAGCCGGGGGGGTAGCGGGGGCGAGCAGTACTTC. Encoded protein: CASSRGGSGGEQYF. The full variable domain, rest sourced from reference TRBV7-2 and TRBJ2-7, is GAGVSQSPSNKVTEKGKDVELRCDPISGHTALYWYRQSLGQGLEFLIYFQGNSAPDKSGLPSDRFSAERTGGSVSTLTIQRTQQEDSAVYLCASSRGGSGGEQYFGPGTRLTVT.

This clonotype was seen only a few times. The chain carries TRBV5-1 and TRBJ2-6, with 7 bases that match TRBD1. Germline V lookup: CDR1 SGHRS, CDR2 YFSETQ. Trimming took 4 bases from V and 0 from J; bases not matched to a gene: 10. CDR3 length: 18 amino acids. This CDR3 is CASSLGQTNPSGANVLTF. The CDR3 DNA is TGCGCCAGCAGCCTGGGACAGACCAACCCCTCTGGGGCCAACGTCCTGACTTTC.

The chain is built from TRBV7-9 and TRBJ1-2; possible D gene TRBD1, 6 bases. The CDR3 extends over 15 amino acids. Trimming removed 6 bases at V and 7 bases at J, with 21 bases between. Germline loops: CDR1 SEHNR, CDR2 FQNEAQ (reference sequence). The CDR3 DNA follows: TGTGCCAGCAGTCCCCCCTTGGGGGCGGGGGGTGGCTACACCTTC. Its translation: CASSPPLGAGGGYTF.

This clonotype has a count of ten or more. This chain joins TRBV25-1 and TRBJ2-2; 9 nucleotides line up with TRBD1. J gave up 4 bases and V 3 bases, and 3 bases lay outside the gene matches. The CDR3 is made up of 15 amino acids. CDR1 and CDR2 from the germline V gene are MGHDK and SYGVNS. CDR3 in amino acids: CASSDDRGSTGELFF. CDR3 coding DNA: TGTGCCAGCAGTGACGACAGGGGGTCCACCGGGGAGCTGTTTTTT. Drawing the rest from reference TRBV25-1 and TRBJ2-2, the complete variable domain is EADIYQTPRYLVIGTGKKITLECSQTMGHDKMYWYQQDPGMELHLIHYSYGVNSTEKGDLSSESTVSRIRTEHFPLTLESARPSHTSQYLCASSDDRGSTGELFFGEGSRLTVL.

The chain combines TRBV7-6 with TRBJ2-2; either TRBD1 or TRBD2 may supply D (6 bases each). Germline values: CDR1 SGHVS, CDR2 FNYEAQ. The CDR3 contains 18 residues. V lost 3 bases to trimming and J lost 0 bases, with 17 bases between them. CDR3 bases: TGTGCCAGCAGCTTGGAGTGGGGGGCTAGTACGAACACCGGGGAGCTGTTTTTT. It specifies CASSLEWGASTNTGELFF.

Comment on this clonotype: This may come from a read error, since a much larger clone is one base off. This CDR3 fails to terminate in the conserved phenylalanine or tryptophan, so it likely reflects a read error. V is TRBV9 and J is TRBJ1-2; maybe TRBD1 (6 bases). Trimming took off 0 bases at V and 7 bases at J, with 13 bases between the two ends. Germline lookup yields CDR1 SGDLS and CDR2 YYNGEE. CDR3 length equals 14 residues. The CDR3 here is CASSVGSGGPGYTL. The CDR3 bases are TGTGCCAGCAGCGTAGGGTCGGGGGGCCCTGGCTACACCCTC.

The gene calls are TRBV2 and TRBJ2-7, with 11 nucleotides matching TRBD2. The ends lost 3 bases at V and 12 bases at J; junction bases unmatched: 13. Germline V gives CDR1 SNHLY, CDR2 FYNNEI. The CDR3 runs to 15 residues. CDR3 nucleotides: TGTGCCAGCAGTGAGACCGGGACTAGCGGTTCTACGGGGTACTTC. Translation: CASSETGTSGSTGYF. Using reference TRBV2 and TRBJ2-7 for the parts outside the CDR3, the full variable domain is EPEVTQTPSHQVTQMGQEVILRCVPISNHLYFYWYRQILGQKVEFLVSFYNNEISEKSEIFDDQFSVERPDGSNFTLKIRSTKLEDSAMYFCASSETGTSGSTGYFGPGTRLTVT.

This clonotype was seen only a few times. The chain employs TRBV9 and TRBJ2-7; no reliable D call. Per the germline V gene, CDR1 is SGDLS and CDR2 is YYNGEE. This CDR3 comprises 15 residues. The V end lost 0 bases, the J end lost 2 bases, and 12 bases lay between the germline ends. Here the CDR3 DNA reads TGTGCCAGCAGCGTAGCTCCGGACGCACCCTACGAGCAGTACTTC. Its translation is CASSVAPDAPYEQYF.

This clonotype has only a few counts. This chain uses TRBV9 with TRBJ2-2; 7 bases align to TRBD2. The CDR3 has 17 amino acids. V lost 2 bases and J lost 1; bases outside the gene matches: 8. Germline V lookup: CDR1 SGDLS, CDR2 YYNGEE. CDR3 in DNA: TGTGCCAGCAGCGTTCTTGGAGCTAGCGGGAACACCGGGGAGCTGTTTTTT. Encoded protein: CASSVLGASGNTGELFF.

This clonotype was observed many times. The gene calls are TRBV7-9 and TRBJ1-6; 9 bases are a match to TRBD1. Germline values: CDR1 SEHNR, CDR2 FQNEAQ (reference sequence). Losses at the gene ends were 5 bases for V and 8 bases for J; bases not matched to a gene: 7. The CDR3 has 15 amino acids. This chain's CDR3 is CASSPRDRDYSPLHF. DNA of the CDR3: TGTGCCAGCAGCCCCCGGGACAGGGATTATTCACCCCTCCACTTT.

In its sample, this clonotype was seen many times. CDR3 DNA sequence: TGCAGCGTGTACGGGGGGGATGAAAAACTGTTTTTT. It specifies CSVYGGDEKLFF. The V and J genes are TRBV29-1 and TRBJ1-4, with a tentative D call TRBD1 (5 bases). V lost 6 bases and J 6 bases, leaving 11 bases between the germline ends. CDR1 and CDR2 (germline): SQVTM, ANQGSEA. The CDR3 covers 12 residues.

On this clonotype itself: This is likely a read error, given that the CDR3 carries no conserved phenylalanine or tryptophan at its end. The rearrangement joins TRBV20-1 to TRBJ1-2; D remains ambiguous. This CDR3 spans 15 amino acids. Trimming cost V 1 base and J 0 bases, with 12 bases left between them. CDR1 and CDR2 (germline): DFQATT, SNEGSKA (reference sequence). DNA for the CDR3: TGCAGTGCTAGAGTGACCGCCAGGACTAACTATGGCTACACCTTA. Translation gives CSARVTARTNYGYTL.

In its sample, this clonotype was seen a few times. The chain recombines TRBV5-1 with TRBJ2-7, with D maybe TRBD2 (7 bases). Deletions cut 4 bases from V and 1 base from J, with 15 bases between. CDR1 and CDR2 (germline): SGHRS, YFSETQ. The CDR3 consists of 15 residues. The CDR3 DNA reads TGCGCCAGCAGCCCAAGGGGGGGGGGTTCCTACGAGCAGTACTTC. Encoded protein: CASSPRGGGSYEQYF.

In this sample, this clonotype turned up many times. The genes are TRBV4-1 and TRBJ2-7; perhaps TRBD1 as D (6 bases). The CDR3 is made up of 13 amino acids. Trimming took off 1 base at V and 2 bases at J, with 6 bases between the two ends. Germline loops: CDR1 MGHRA, CDR2 YSYEKL. In DNA form, the CDR3 reads TGCGCCAGCAGCCAAGGACAGGCCTACGAGCAGTACTTC. Its translation: CASSQGQAYEQYF.